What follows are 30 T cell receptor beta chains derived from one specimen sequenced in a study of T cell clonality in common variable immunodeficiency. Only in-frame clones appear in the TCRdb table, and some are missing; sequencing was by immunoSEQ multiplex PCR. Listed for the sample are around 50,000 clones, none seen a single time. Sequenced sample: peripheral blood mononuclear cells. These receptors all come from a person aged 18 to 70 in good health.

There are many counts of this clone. CDR3 in amino acids: CASSLRSYRGINQPQYF. The DNA read from the CDR3 is TGTGCCAGCAGTTTGCGGTCCTACAGGGGTATAAATCAGCCG. The J gene is TRBJ2-3, the V gene TRBV28, with 7 positions matching TRBD1. The read falls 3 residues short of the CDR3 end, and the missing part is taken from the germline J gene. This CDR3 contains 17 residues. Looked up from germline, CDR1 is MDHEN and CDR2 is SYDVKM.

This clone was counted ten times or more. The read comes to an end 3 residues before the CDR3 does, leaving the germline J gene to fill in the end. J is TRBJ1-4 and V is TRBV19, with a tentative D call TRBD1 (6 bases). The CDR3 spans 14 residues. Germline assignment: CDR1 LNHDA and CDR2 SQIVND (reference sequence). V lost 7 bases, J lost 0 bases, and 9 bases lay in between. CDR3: CASTHRATNEKLFF. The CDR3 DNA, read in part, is TGTGCCAGTACCCACAGGGCAACTAATGAAAAA.

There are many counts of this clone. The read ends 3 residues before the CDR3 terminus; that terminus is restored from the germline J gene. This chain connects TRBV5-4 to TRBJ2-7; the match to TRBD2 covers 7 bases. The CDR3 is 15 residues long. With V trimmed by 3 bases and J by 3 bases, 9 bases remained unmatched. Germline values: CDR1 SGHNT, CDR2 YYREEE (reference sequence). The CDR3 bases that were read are TGTGCCAGCAGCTCGGGAGGTCCTAGGGGCTACGAG. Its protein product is CASSSGGPRGYE. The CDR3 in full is CASSSGGPRGYEQYF.

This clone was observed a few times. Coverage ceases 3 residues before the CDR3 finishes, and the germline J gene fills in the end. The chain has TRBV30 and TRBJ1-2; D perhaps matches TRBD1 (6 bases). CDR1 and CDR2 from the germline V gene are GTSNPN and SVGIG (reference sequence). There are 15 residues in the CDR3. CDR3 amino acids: CAWRISRGGTDTYTF. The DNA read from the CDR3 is TGTGCCTGGAGAATTAGCAGGGGCGGCACAGATACC.

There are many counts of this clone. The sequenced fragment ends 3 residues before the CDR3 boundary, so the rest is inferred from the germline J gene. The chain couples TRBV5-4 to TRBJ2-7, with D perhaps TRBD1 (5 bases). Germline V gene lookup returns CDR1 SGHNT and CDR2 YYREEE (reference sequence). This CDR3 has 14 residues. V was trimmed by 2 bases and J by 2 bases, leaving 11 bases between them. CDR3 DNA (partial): TGTGCCAGCAGCTTCGATGACAGTACCTACGAG. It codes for CASSFDDSTYE. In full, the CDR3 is CASSFDDSTYEQYF.

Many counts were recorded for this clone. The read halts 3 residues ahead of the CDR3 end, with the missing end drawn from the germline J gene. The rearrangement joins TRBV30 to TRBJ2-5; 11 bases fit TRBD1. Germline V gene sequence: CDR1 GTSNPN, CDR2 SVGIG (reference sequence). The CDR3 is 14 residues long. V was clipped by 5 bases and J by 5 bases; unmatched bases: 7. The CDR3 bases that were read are TGTGCCTGGGACCGGACAGGGGGCGCGGAGACC. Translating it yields CAWDRTGGAET. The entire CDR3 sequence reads CAWDRTGGAETQYF.

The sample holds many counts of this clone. The part of the CDR3 DNA that was read is TGCAGTGCTAGAGATGGACTGAACACCGGGGAG. This gives the protein CSARDGLNTGE. The whole CDR3 is CSARDGLNTGELFF. V and J are TRBV20-1 and TRBJ2-2; perhaps TRBD2 as D (5 bases). The read halts 3 residues ahead of the CDR3 end, with the missing end drawn from the germline J gene. Germline V gives CDR1 DFQATT, CDR2 SNEGSKA (reference sequence). Trimming left V 0 bases short and J 1 base short, with 6 bases between. The length of the CDR3 is 14 residues.

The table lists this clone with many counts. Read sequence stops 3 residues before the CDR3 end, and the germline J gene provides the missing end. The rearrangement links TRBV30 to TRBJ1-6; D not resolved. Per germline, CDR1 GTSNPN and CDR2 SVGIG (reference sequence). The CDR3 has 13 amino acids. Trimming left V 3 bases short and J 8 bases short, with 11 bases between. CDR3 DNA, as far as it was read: TGTGCCTGGAGCCGAGGGCCAGATTCACCC. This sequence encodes CAWSRGPDSP. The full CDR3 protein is CAWSRGPDSPLHF.

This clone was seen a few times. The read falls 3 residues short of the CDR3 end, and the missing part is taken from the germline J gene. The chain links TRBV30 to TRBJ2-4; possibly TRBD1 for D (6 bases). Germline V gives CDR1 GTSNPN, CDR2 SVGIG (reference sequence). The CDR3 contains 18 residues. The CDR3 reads CAWSGEAPKTGFNYGQYF. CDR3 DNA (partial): TGTGCCTGGAGCGGCGAGGCCCCCAAGACAGGCTTTAACTATGGT.

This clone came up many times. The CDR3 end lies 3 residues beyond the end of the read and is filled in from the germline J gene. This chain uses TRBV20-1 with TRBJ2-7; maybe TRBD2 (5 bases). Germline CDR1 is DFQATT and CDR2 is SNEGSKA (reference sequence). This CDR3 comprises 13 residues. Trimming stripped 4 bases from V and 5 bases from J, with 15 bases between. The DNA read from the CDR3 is TGCAGTGCTACATACGGACTCTCTCACGAG. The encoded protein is CSATYGLSHE. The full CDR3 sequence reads CSATYGLSHEQYF.

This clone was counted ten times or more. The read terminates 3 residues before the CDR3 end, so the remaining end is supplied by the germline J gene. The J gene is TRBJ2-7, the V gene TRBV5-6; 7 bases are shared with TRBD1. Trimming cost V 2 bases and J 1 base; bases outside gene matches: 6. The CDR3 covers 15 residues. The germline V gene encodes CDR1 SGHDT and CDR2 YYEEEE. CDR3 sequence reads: CASSLGGRTSYEQYF. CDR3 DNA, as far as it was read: TGTGCCAGCAGCTTAGGGGGCCGAACATCCTACGAG.

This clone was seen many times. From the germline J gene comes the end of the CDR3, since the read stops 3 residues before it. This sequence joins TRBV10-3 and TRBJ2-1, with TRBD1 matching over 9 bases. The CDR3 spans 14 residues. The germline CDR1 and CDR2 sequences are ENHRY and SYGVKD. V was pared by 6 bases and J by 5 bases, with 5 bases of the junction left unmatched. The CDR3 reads CAIRRQGENNEQFF. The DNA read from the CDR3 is TGTGCCATCAGGCGACAGGGGGAAAACAATGAG.

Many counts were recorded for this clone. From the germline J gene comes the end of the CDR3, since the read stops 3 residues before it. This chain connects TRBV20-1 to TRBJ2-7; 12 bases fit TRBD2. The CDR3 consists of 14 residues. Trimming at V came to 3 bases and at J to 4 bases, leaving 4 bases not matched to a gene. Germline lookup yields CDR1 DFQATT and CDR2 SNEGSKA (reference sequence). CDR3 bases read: TGCAGTGCTAGCGAACTAGCGGGGGGATACGAG. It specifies CSASELAGGYE. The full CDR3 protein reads CSASELAGGYEQYF.

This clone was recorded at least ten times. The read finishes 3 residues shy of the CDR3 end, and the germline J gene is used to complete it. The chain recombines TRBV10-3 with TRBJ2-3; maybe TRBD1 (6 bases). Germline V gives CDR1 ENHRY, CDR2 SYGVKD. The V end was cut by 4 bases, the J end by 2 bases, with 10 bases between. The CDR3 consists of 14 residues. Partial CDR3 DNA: TGTGCCATCAGTGTAAGGGGGAACACAGATACG. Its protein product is CAISVRGNTDT. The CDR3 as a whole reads CAISVRGNTDTQYF.

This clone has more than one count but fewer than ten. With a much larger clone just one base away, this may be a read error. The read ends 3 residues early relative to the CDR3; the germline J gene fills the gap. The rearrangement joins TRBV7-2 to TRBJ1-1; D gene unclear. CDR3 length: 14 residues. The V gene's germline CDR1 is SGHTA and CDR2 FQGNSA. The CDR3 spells CVSSLEGLNTEAFF. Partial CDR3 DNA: TGTGTCAGCAGCTTAGAAGGGCTGAACACTGAA. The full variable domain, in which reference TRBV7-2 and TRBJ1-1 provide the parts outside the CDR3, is GAGVSQSPSNKVTEKGKDVELRCDPISGHTALYWYRQSLGQGLEFLIYFQGNSAPDKSGLPSDRFSAERTGGSVSTLTIQRTQQEDSAVYLCVSSLEGLNTEAFFGQGTRLTVV.

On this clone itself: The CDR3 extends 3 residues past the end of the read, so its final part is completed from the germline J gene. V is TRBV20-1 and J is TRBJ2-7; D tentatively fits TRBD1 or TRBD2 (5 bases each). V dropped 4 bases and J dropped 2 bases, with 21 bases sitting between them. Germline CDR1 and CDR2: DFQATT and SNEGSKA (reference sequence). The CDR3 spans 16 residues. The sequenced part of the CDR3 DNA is TGCAGTGCTACCCTGGGAAGGGAGCTAGGGGCCTACGAG. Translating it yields CSATLGRELGAYE. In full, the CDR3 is CSATLGRELGAYEQYF.

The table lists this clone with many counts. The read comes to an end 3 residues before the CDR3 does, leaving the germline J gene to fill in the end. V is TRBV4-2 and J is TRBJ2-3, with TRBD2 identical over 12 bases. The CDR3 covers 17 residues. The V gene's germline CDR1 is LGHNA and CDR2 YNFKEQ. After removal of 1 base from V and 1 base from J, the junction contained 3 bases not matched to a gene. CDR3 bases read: TGTGCCAGCAGCCAAGTACTAGCGGGGGGCGGCACAGATACG. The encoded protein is CASSQVLAGGGTDT. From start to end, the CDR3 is CASSQVLAGGGTDTQYF.

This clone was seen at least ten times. CDR3 residues: CAWSGFGQVLTSGANVLTF. CDR3 DNA (partial): TGTGCCTGGAGTGGGTTCGGACAGGTCCTAACCTCTGGGGCCAACGTC. The chain recombines TRBV30 with TRBJ2-6; 7 bases line up with TRBD1. The sequence runs out 3 residues before the end of the CDR3; the remainder is reconstructed from the germline J gene. Trimming removed 1 base from V and 0 bases from J; junction bases left unmatched: 12. This CDR3 contains 19 residues. Germline lookup yields CDR1 GTSNPN and CDR2 SVGIG (reference sequence). Together with reference TRBV30 and TRBJ2-6, the CDR3 gives the full variable domain: SQTIHQWPATLVQPVGSPLSLECTVEGTSNPNLYWYRQAAGRGLQLLFYSVGIGQISSEVPQNLSASRPQDRQFILSSKKLLLSDSGFYLCAWSGFGQVLTSGANVLTFGAGSRLTVL.

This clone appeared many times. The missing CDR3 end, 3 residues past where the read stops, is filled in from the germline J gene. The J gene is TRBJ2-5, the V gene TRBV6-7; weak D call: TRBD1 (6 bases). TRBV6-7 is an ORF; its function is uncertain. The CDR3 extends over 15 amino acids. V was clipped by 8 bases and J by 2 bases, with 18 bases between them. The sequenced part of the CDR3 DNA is TGTGCCAGCCGCCTTGGCAGGGGCTTACAAGAGACC. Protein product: CASRLGRGLQET. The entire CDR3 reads CASRLGRGLQETQYF.

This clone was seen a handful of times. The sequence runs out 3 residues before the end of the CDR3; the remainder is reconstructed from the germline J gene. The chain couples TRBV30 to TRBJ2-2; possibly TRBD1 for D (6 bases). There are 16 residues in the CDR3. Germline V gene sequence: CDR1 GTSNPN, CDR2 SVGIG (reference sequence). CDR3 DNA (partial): TGTGCCTGGAGTGCCTTTGACAGGCCCTATAATTCGCCG. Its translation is CAWSAFDRPYNSP. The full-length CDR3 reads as CAWSAFDRPYNSPLFF.

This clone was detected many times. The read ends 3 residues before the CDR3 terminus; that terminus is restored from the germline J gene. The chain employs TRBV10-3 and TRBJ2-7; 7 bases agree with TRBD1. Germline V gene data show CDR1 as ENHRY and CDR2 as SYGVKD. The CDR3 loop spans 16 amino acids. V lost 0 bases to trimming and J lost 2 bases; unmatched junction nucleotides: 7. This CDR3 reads CAISESLAGGTYEQYF. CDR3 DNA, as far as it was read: TGTGCCATCAGTGAGTCATTGGCAGGGGGAACCTACGAG.

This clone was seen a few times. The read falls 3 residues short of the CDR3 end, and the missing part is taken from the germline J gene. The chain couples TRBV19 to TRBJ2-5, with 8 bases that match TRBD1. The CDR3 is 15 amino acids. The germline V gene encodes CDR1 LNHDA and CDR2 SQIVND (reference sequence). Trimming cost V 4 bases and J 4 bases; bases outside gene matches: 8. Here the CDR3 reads CASSSPRQGRETQYF. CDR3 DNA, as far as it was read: TGTGCCAGTAGTAGCCCCCGACAGGGGCGAGAGACC.

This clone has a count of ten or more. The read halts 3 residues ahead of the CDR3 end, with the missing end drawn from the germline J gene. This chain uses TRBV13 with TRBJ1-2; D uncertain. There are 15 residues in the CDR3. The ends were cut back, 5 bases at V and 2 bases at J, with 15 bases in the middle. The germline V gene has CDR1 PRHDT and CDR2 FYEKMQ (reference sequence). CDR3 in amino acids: CASSLGRTPNYGYTF. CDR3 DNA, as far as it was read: TGTGCCAGCAGCCTCGGACGGACTCCCAACTATGGC.

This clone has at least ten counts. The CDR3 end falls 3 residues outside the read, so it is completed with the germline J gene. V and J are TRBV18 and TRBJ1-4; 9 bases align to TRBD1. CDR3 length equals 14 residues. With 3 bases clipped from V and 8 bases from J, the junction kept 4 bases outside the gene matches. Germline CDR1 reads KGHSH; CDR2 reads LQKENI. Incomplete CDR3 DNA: TGTGCCAGCTCACCTCGACAGGGGGGCGAAAAA. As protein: CASSPRQGGEK. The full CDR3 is CASSPRQGGEKLFF.

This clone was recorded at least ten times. The CDR3 loop is CAWIKAAGYTF. The covered CDR3 bases are TGTGCCTGGATAAAGGCCGCTGGC. The rearrangement uses TRBV30 and TRBJ1-2, with D unclear. The observed sequence ends 3 residues before the CDR3 terminus, with the missing tail filled in from the germline J gene. V lost 4 bases and J lost 7, with 10 bases in between. This CDR3 comprises 11 residues. Germline loops: CDR1 GTSNPN, CDR2 SVGIG (reference sequence). Drawing the rest from reference TRBV30 and TRBJ1-2, the complete variable domain is SQTIHQWPATLVQPVGSPLSLECTVEGTSNPNLYWYRQAAGRGLQLLFYSVGIGQISSEVPQNLSASRPQDRQFILSSKKLLLSDSGFYLCAWIKAAGYTFGSGTRLTVV.

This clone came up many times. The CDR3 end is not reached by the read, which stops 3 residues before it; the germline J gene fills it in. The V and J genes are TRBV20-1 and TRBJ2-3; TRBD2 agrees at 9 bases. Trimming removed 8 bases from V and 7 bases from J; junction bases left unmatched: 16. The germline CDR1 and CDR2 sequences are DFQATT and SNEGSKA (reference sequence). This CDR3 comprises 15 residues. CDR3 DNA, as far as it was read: TGCAGTTGGGCCTCTTGGCGGGGGGGACTGAATACG. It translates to CSWASWRGGLNT. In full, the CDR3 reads CSWASWRGGLNTQYF.

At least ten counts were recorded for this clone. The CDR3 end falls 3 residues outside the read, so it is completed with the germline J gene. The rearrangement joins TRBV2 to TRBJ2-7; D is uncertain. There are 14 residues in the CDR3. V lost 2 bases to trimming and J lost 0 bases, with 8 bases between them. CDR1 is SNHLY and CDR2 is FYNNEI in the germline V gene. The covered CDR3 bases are TGTGCCAGCAGTGAATATTTCCGCTCCTACGAG. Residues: CASSEYFRSYE. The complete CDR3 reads CASSEYFRSYEQYF.

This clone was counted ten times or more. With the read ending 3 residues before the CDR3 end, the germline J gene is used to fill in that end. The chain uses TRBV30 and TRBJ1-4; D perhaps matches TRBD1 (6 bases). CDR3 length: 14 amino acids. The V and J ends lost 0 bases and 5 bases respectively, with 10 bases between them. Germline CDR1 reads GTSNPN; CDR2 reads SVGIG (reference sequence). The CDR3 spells CAWSVQGPNEKLFF. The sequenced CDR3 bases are TGTGCCTGGAGTGTACAGGGACCGAATGAAAAA.

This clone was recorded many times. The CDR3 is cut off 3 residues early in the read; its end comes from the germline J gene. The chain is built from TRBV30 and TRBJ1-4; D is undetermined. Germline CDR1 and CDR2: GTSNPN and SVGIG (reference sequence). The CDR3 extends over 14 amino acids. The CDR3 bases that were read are TGTGCCTGGAGTGTATTACAGTTTTATTCACCA. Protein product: CAWSVLQFYSP. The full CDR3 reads CAWSVLQFYSPLFF. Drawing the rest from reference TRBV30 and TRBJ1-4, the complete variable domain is SQTIHQWPATLVQPVGSPLSLECTVEGTSNPNLYWYRQAAGRGLQLLFYSVGIGQISSEVPQNLSASRPQDRQFILSSKKLLLSDSGFYLCAWSVLQFYSPLFFGSGTQLSVL.

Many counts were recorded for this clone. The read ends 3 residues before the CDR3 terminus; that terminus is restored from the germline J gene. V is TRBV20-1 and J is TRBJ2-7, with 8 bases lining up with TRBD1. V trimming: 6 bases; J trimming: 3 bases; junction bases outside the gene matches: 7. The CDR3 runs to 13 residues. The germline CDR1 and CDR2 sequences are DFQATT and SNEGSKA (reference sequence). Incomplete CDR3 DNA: TGCAGTGCGGAAAGGGACAGGATCTACGAG. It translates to CSAERDRIYE. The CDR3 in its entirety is CSAERDRIYEQYF.